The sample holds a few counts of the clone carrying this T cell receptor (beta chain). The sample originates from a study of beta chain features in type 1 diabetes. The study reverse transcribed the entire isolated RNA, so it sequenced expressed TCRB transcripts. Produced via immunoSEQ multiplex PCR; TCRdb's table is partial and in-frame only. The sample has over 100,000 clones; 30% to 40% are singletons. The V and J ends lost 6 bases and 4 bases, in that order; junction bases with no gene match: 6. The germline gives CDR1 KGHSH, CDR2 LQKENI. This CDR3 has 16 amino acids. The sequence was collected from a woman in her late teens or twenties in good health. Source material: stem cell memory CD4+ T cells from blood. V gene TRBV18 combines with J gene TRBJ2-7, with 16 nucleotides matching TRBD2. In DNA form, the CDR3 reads TGTGCCAGCTCCGGGACTAGCGGGAGGGCCAGGTACGAGCAGTACTTC. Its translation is CASSGTSGRARYEQYF.